These 10 T cell receptor beta chains were all obtained from the same sample, sequenced in a study of cytomegalovirus exposure and HLA in healthy donors. Assay: immunoSEQ multiplex PCR; the TCRdb copy retains only in-frame clones and omits some. The sample has roughly 90,000 clones, approximately 93% seen once. The source material was PBMCs. These receptors came from a woman aged 25 to 45 in good health and CMV-seropositive.

V gene TRBV4-2 combines with J gene TRBJ2-1, with 11 positions matching TRBD2. Germline V gene sequence: CDR1 LGHNA, CDR2 YNFKEQ. The CDR3 sequence is 18 residues long. The V and J ends lost 0 bases and 7 bases, in that order; junction bases with no gene match: 11. The DNA for the CDR3 is TGTGCCAGCAGCCAAGATGCGGGGGCTAGCGGGAGGAGGAATGAGCAGTTCTTC. Residues: CASSQDAGASGRRNEQFF.

The genes are TRBV7-2 and TRBJ1-4; 7 bases are a match to TRBD1. The junction had 3 bases not matched to a gene; V was cut back by 1 base and J by 4 bases. The germline CDR1 and CDR2 sequences are SGHTA and FQGNSA. The CDR3 has 15 residues. The DNA of the CDR3 is TGTGCCAGCAGCTTAGAGGGACAGAATAATGAAAAACTGTTTTTT. Translated: CASSLEGQNNEKLFF.

This chain uses TRBV10-2 with TRBJ2-1; D not resolved. CDR3 length: 13 residues. Germline V lookup: CDR1 WSHSY, CDR2 SAAADI. V shed 2 bases and J shed 6 bases, with 8 bases lying between them. CDR3 protein: CASSELLRNEQFF. CDR3 in DNA: TGCGCCAGCAGTGAGCTTCTGCGCAATGAGCAGTTCTTC.

This clone was seen a single time. The chain recombines TRBV13 with TRBJ2-3; TRBD1 is a possible D gene (6 bases). This CDR3 has 17 amino acids. Germline V gene lookup returns CDR1 PRHDT and CDR2 FYEKMQ (reference sequence). With 5 bases removed from V and 3 bases from J, the gap between germline ends came to 21 bases. CDR3 residues: CASSRRPIWGRTDTQYF. The CDR3 DNA sequence: TGTGCCAGCAGCCGCCGACCGATATGGGGGCGGACAGATACGCAGTATTTT.

In this sample, this clone turned up once. The V gene is TRBV19, the J gene TRBJ2-1; 10 positions match TRBD2. The germline CDR1 and CDR2 sequences are LNHDA and SQIVND (reference sequence). This CDR3 region has 14 residues. V shed 3 bases, J shed 7 bases, and the junction held 3 bases outside the gene matches. The chain's CDR3 is CASSMLAGVNEQFF. The CDR3 DNA sequence: TGTGCCAGTAGTATGCTAGCGGGAGTGAATGAGCAGTTCTTC.

The CDR3 reads CASSKDNNEKLFF. CDR3 nucleotide sequence: TGTGCCAGCTCAAAGGACAATAATGAAAAACTGTTTTTT. V gene TRBV18 combines with J gene TRBJ1-4, with D perhaps TRBD1 (5 bases). The CDR3 is 13 amino acids. Trimming pared 5 bases from V and 4 bases from J, leaving 8 bases between. Germline loops: CDR1 KGHSH, CDR2 LQKENI.

The V and J genes are TRBV28 and TRBJ2-7; 8 positions agree with TRBD1. The CDR3 covers 17 residues. J gave up 3 bases and V 3 bases, and 13 bases lay outside the gene matches. From germline, CDR1 is MDHEN and CDR2 SYDVKM. As DNA, the CDR3 is TGTGCCAGCAGTTTTCCCGCCAGGGTCAGGGGGCTCTACGAGCAGTACTTC. Protein sequence: CASSFPARVRGLYEQYF.

The rearrangement uses TRBV28 and TRBJ2-7; 12 bases map to TRBD1. V lost 3 bases to trimming and J lost 5 bases; unmatched junction nucleotides: 5. This CDR3 has 15 amino acids. The germline V gene has CDR1 MDHEN and CDR2 SYDVKM. CDR3 DNA sequence: TGTGCCAGCAGTTTGTCGGGACAGGGGGCGGACGAGCAGTACTTC. Protein: CASSLSGQGADEQYF.

V and J are TRBV4-1 and TRBJ1-3, with D possibly matching TRBD1 (5 bases). The germline V gene encodes CDR1 MGHRA and CDR2 YSYEKL. Between the trimmed V and J ends, which lost 0 bases and 0 bases, there was a span of 6 bases. The CDR3 runs 15 residues. Here the CDR3 DNA reads TGCGCCAGCAGCCAAGACAGGGCCTCTGGAAACACCATATATTTT. The encoded protein is CASSQDRASGNTIYF.

This chain uses TRBV5-6 with TRBJ2-5, with TRBD1 as a possible D gene (5 bases). Per germline, CDR1 SGHDT and CDR2 YYEEEE. V dropped 0 bases and J dropped 0 bases, with 12 bases sitting between them. The CDR3 is made up of 16 amino acids. CDR3 residues: CASSLADTYYQETQYF. The CDR3 DNA reads TGTGCCAGCAGCTTGGCGGACACCTACTACCAAGAGACCCAGTACTTC. The variable domain in full, completed from reference TRBV5-6 and TRBJ2-5, reads DAGVTQSPTHLIKTRGQQVTLRCSPKSGHDTVSWYQQALGQGPQFIFQYYEEEERQRGNFPDRFSGHQFPNYSSELNVNALLLGDSALYLCASSLADTYYQETQYFGPGTRLLVL.